The TCR beta chain described here comes from a study of T cell responses to AZD1222 COVID-19 vaccine. Study-level findings and limits: There were vaccine-associated CD4 TCRs across spike, dominant at 160-218 and 743-854. Spike-specific TCR breadth and depth went up after people got two AZD1222 doses. Donors in the cohort were predominantly white British and more often female, and clonal diversity was possibly underestimated.

Concerning this clone: Antigen unknown.

The analysis combined second doses at about 4 or about 12 weeks. Data came from immunoSEQ multiplex PCR; TCRdb stores just in-frame clones and leaves some out. The sample records 110,000 to 150,000 clones, around 90% being singletons. V gave up 1 base and J gave up 8 bases, with 7 bases separating them. The CDR3 has 13 residues. Germline CDR1 reads SGHRS; CDR2 reads YFSETQ. The source was peripheral blood, collected 28 days after the second AZD1222 dose. The TCR comes from an adult who received the AZD1222 COVID-19 vaccine. This chain uses TRBV5-1 with TRBJ1-6; D unclear. CDR3 amino acids: CASSLTTDSPLHF. CDR3 coding DNA: TGCGCCAGCAGCTTGACAACGGATTCACCCCTCCACTTT. Complete variable domain (other parts from reference TRBV5-1 and TRBJ1-6): KAGVTQTPRYLIKTRGQQVTLSCSPISGHRSVSWYQQTPGQGLQFLFEYFSETQRNKGNFPGRFSGRQFSNSRSEMNVSTLELGDSALYLCASSLTTDSPLHFGNGTRLTVT.